The 28 T cell receptor beta chains presented below share a single source sample, sequenced in a study of cytomegalovirus exposure and HLA in healthy donors. It was with 60 Vbeta and 13 Jbeta primers that the PCR ran. Sequenced by immunoSEQ multiplex PCR; TCRdb stores in-frame clones only, minus some. The table has 200,000 to 250,000 clones, 82% seen once. Input material: PBMCs. Receptors were obtained from a woman between 40 and 50 years old in good health and CMV-seropositive.

J is TRBJ1-1 and V is TRBV9; TRBD1 agrees at 7 bases. Germline V CDR1 and CDR2: SGDLS, YYNGEE. J was trimmed by 2 bases and V by 0 bases; bases with no gene match: 4. The CDR3 contains 15 residues. The CDR3 nucleotides are TGTGCCAGCAGCGTAGAGGCAGGGGGTAACACTGAAGCTTTCTTT. Translated: CASSVEAGGNTEAFF.

This sequence joins TRBV19 and TRBJ2-7; D might be TRBD1 (6 bases). Deletions cut 3 bases from V and 1 base from J, with 10 bases between. CDR1 is LNHDA, CDR2 SQIVND, per germline (reference sequence). This CDR3 contains 14 residues. The CDR3 sequence is CASSIRQDSYEQYF. The DNA for the CDR3 is TGTGCCAGTAGTATTCGACAGGATTCCTACGAGCAGTACTTC.

The V gene is TRBV6-5, the J gene TRBJ2-5; D possibly corresponds to TRBD1 (5 bases). The CDR3 totals 12 residues. Per the germline V gene, CDR1 is MNHEY and CDR2 is SVGAGI. Trimming took off 11 bases at V and 0 bases at J, with 10 bases between the two ends. The CDR3 coding sequence is TGTGCCGTGGGGCTCTACCAAGAGACCCAGTACTTC. As protein: CAVGLYQETQYF.

The CDR3 nucleotides read TGTGCCAGCAGTGATGTTAGCGGGAGGGCAACAGATACGCAGTATTTT. Amino acids: CASSDVSGRATDTQYF. This chain joins TRBV25-1 and TRBJ2-3; TRBD2 agrees at 11 bases. This CDR3 region has 16 residues. From germline, CDR1 is MGHDK and CDR2 SYGVNS. V trimming: 3 bases; J trimming: 3 bases; junction bases outside the gene matches: 5. The variable domain in full, completed from reference TRBV25-1 and TRBJ2-3, reads EADIYQTPRYLVIGTGKKITLECSQTMGHDKMYWYQQDPGMELHLIHYSYGVNSTEKGDLSSESTVSRIRTEHFPLTLESARPSHTSQYLCASSDVSGRATDTQYFGPGTRLTVL.

This rearrangement joins TRBV9 to TRBJ2-2; D is perhaps TRBD2 (5 bases). The V gene lost 7 bases and the J gene lost 2 bases, with 12 bases spanning the gap. The CDR3 is made up of 14 amino acids. Germline V gene data show CDR1 as SGDLS and CDR2 as YYNGEE. CDR3 loop: CASESGINTGELFF. Written as DNA, the CDR3 is TGTGCCAGCGAATCGGGGATAAACACCGGGGAGCTGTTTTTT.

The chain joins TRBV5-1 to TRBJ1-3; perhaps TRBD1 as D (5 bases). V was clipped by 0 bases and J by 8 bases, with 12 bases between them. The CDR3 is 14 residues long. Germline assignment: CDR1 SGHRS and CDR2 YFSETQ. CDR3 nucleotide sequence: TGCGCCAGCAGCTTGGCGCAGGGTGGGGACACCATATATTTT. Encoded protein: CASSLAQGGDTIYF.

The chain joins TRBV6-1 to TRBJ1-5, with unresolved D. V was shortened by 4 bases and J by 4 bases, with 8 bases between the two germline ends. Germline V gene data show CDR1 as MNHNS and CDR2 as SASEGT. This CDR3 has 13 residues. This chain's CDR3 is CASSGEFNQPQHF. The CDR3 DNA sequence: TGTGCCAGCAGTGGGGAGTTTAATCAGCCCCAGCATTTT.

The genes are TRBV4-1 and TRBJ1-1, with D perhaps matching TRBD1 (5 bases). With 0 bases removed from V and 0 bases from J, the gap between germline ends came to 14 bases. The germline gives CDR1 MGHRA, CDR2 YSYEKL. This CDR3 is built from 17 residues. Here the CDR3 reads CASSQDLTTVVNTEAFF. The CDR3 bases are TGCGCCAGCAGCCAAGATCTGACGACAGTTGTGAACACTGAAGCTTTCTTT.

This clone appeared a single time. The V and J genes are TRBV5-1 and TRBJ2-7; TRBD1 is a possible D gene (7 bases). The CDR3 has 14 residues. Germline-derived CDR1 and CDR2 are SGHRS and YFSETQ. V gave up 1 base and J gave up 1 base, with 9 bases separating them. The CDR3 sequence is CASSLQGGSYEQYF. The CDR3 coding sequence is TGCGCCAGCAGCTTGCAGGGGGGATCCTACGAGCAGTACTTC.

Concerning this clone itself: Additional DNA sequences in this sample encode the identical CDR3. V usage is TRBV5-1 and J usage is TRBJ2-2; D remains unclear. CDR1 is SGHRS and CDR2 is YFSETQ in the germline V gene. V was pared by 4 bases and J by 0 bases, with 10 bases between. This CDR3 has 15 residues. The CDR3 loop reads CASSLGAANTGELFF. The CDR3 bases are TGCGCCAGCAGCCTCGGTGCTGCGAACACCGGGGAGCTGTTTTTT.

The chain employs TRBV6-1 and TRBJ1-1; no reliable D call. The germline V and J ends were trimmed by 6 bases and 2 bases, with 13 bases remaining between them. This CDR3 spans 14 amino acids. The germline V gene has CDR1 MNHNS and CDR2 SASEGT. CDR3 DNA sequence: TGTGCCAGCAGGACACAGATTTCAAACACTGAAGCTTTCTTT. Its translation: CASRTQISNTEAFF.

CDR3 sequence: CAISLGQGGSDTQYF. CDR3 DNA: TGTGCCATCAGTTTGGGACAGGGAGGGTCAGATACGCAGTATTTT. J is TRBJ2-3 and V is TRBV10-3; 9 nucleotides line up with TRBD1. V shed 5 bases, J shed 4 bases, and the junction held 7 bases outside the gene matches. The germline V gene encodes CDR1 ENHRY and CDR2 SYGVKD. This CDR3 contains 15 residues.

The chain is built from TRBV5-4 and TRBJ1-2; D is uncertain. This CDR3 contains 14 residues. The V gene's germline CDR1 is SGHNT and CDR2 YYREEE (reference sequence). With 4 bases removed from V and 9 bases from J, the gap between germline ends came to 19 bases. The CDR3 DNA sequence: TGTGCCAGCAGCACCTCGGGCGGGCAGCGCCGCTACACCTTC. The encoded protein is CASSTSGGQRRYTF.

CDR3 DNA: TGCGCCAGCAGCTCAGACAGAAGGGATGAAAAACTGTTTTTT. Encoded protein: CASSSDRRDEKLFF. The chain has TRBV5-1 and TRBJ1-4; tentative D call: TRBD1 (5 bases). V was cut by 3 bases and J by 6 bases, with 12 bases left in between. CDR3 length: 14 amino acids. Looked up from germline, CDR1 is SGHRS and CDR2 is YFSETQ.

V gene TRBV7-8 combines with J gene TRBJ2-7; D may be TRBD2 (5 bases). The CDR3 loop spans 14 amino acids. Deletions cut 1 base from V and 2 bases from J, with 9 bases between. Germline CDR1 is SGHVS and CDR2 is FQNEAQ. The CDR3 DNA is TGTGCCAGCAGCTTAGACAGCGGACCCTACGAGCAGTACTTC. Its protein product is CASSLDSGPYEQYF. The complete variable domain, with remaining parts taken from reference TRBV7-8 and TRBJ2-7, reads GAGVSQSPRYKVAKRGQDVALRCDPISGHVSLFWYQQALGQGPEFLTYFQNEAQLDKSGLPSDRFFAERPEGSVSTLKIQRTQQEDSAVYLCASSLDSGPYEQYFGPGTRLTVT.

The chain has TRBV7-2 and TRBJ2-5; D is possibly TRBD2 (6 bases). Germline loops: CDR1 SGHTA, CDR2 FQGNSA. V was cut by 6 bases and J by 1 base, with 21 bases left in between. This CDR3 has 17 residues. The CDR3 DNA reads as TGTGCCAGCAGTTCTGAGGACTACTGGGCGTTCCAAGAGACCCAGTACTTC. Its translation: CASSSEDYWAFQETQYF.

The table lists this clone with a few counts. This chain joins TRBV5-6 and TRBJ2-7; D possibly corresponds to TRBD1 (5 bases). The CDR3 length is 15 residues. V was clipped by 0 bases and J by 5 bases, with 15 bases between them. Germline CDR1 is SGHDT and CDR2 is YYEEEE. CDR3: CASSLDPGPVNEQYF. CDR3 DNA sequence: TGTGCCAGCAGCTTGGACCCAGGGCCTGTCAACGAGCAGTACTTC. Filled out from reference TRBV5-6 and TRBJ2-7, the complete variable domain reads DAGVTQSPTHLIKTRGQQVTLRCSPKSGHDTVSWYQQALGQGPQFIFQYYEEEERQRGNFPDRFSGHQFPNYSSELNVNALLLGDSALYLCASSLDPGPVNEQYFGPGTRLTVT.

The chain couples TRBV5-4 to TRBJ2-7, with a weak D call TRBD1 (6 bases). The CDR3 is 17 residues long. Germline V gene lookup returns CDR1 SGHNT and CDR2 YYREEE (reference sequence). Between the trimmed V and J ends, which lost 3 bases and 4 bases, there was a span of 23 bases. The CDR3 nucleotides read TGTGCCAGCAGCTCTACTACCACAGGGTTTGGGGTGTACGAGCAGTACTTC. Translation gives CASSSTTTGFGVYEQYF. Filled out from reference TRBV5-4 and TRBJ2-7, the complete variable domain reads ETGVTQSPTHLIKTRGQQVTLRCSSQSGHNTVSWYQQALGQGPQFIFQYYREEENGRGNFPPRFSGLQFPNYSSELNVNALELDDSALYLCASSSTTTGFGVYEQYFGPGTRLTVT.

This clone was found once. This rearrangement joins TRBV4-1 to TRBJ2-7; 7 bases match TRBD2. V dropped 2 bases and J dropped 3; count of bases not matched to a gene: 4. CDR3 length equals 14 residues. Germline V gene sequence: CDR1 MGHRA, CDR2 YSYEKL. CDR3 DNA: TGCGCCAGCAGCCAACCGACTAGCAGCTACGAGCAGTACTTC. It codes for CASSQPTSSYEQYF.

This chain connects TRBV11-2 to TRBJ2-5; 8 nucleotides agree with TRBD1. The CDR3 loop spans 15 amino acids. Germline CDR1 reads SGHAT; CDR2 reads FQNNGV. V was pared by 4 bases and J by 9 bases, with 13 bases of the junction left unmatched. The CDR3 nucleotides read TGTGCCAGCAGCTCACCTAGGGACAGGCTAATCGCCCAGTACTTC. Translation gives CASSSPRDRLIAQYF.

This rearrangement joins TRBV12-2 to TRBJ2-1; the D call TRBD2 from the table was never checked on the DNA. TRBV12-2 is termed a pseudogene. There are 15 residues in the CDR3. The DNA for the CDR3 is TGTGCAAGTCGCTTTTGGAAGCGGGAGAGGGGTGAGCAGTTCTTC. It encodes CASRFWKRERGEQFF.

CDR3 sequence: CASSYGTSGRTDTQYF. For the CDR3, the DNA is TGTGCCAGCAGCTACGGGACTAGCGGGAGGACAGATACGCAGTATTTT. J is TRBJ2-3 and V is TRBV5-6; 15 positions match TRBD2. J gave up 3 bases and V 3 bases, and 2 bases lay outside the gene matches. The CDR3 spans 16 residues. Germline CDR1 and CDR2: SGHDT and YYEEEE.

The genes are TRBV11-3 and TRBJ2-3; 8 nucleotides match TRBD2. The CDR3 extends over 15 amino acids. Germline-derived CDR1 and CDR2 are SGHNT and YENEEA. V trimming: 4 bases; J trimming: 1 base; junction bases outside the gene matches: 4. The CDR3 DNA is TGTGCCAGCAGCTGGGGGCGGGGGGGCACAGATACGCAGTATTTT. Protein product: CASSWGRGGTDTQYF.

The chain uses TRBV5-4 and TRBJ2-3, with D perhaps matching TRBD2 (6 bases). Trimming stripped 0 bases from V and 1 base from J, with 12 bases between. This CDR3 is 16 amino acids long. Germline V gene data show CDR1 as SGHNT and CDR2 as YYREEE (reference sequence). The CDR3 loop reads CASSLAGGARTDTQYF. In DNA, the CDR3 is TGTGCCAGCAGCTTGGCCGGCGGGGCGCGCACAGATACGCAGTATTTT.

CDR3 in DNA: TGCGCCAGCAGCCCCGAGAGCGGGGAGGTGCGGTTCTTC. As protein: CASSPESGEVRFF. The V gene is TRBV5-1, the J gene TRBJ2-1; 7 positions match TRBD2. V was clipped by 4 bases and J by 15 bases; unmatched bases: 13. Germline loops: CDR1 SGHRS, CDR2 YFSETQ. This CDR3 contains 13 residues. The full variable domain, in which reference TRBV5-1 and TRBJ2-1 provide the parts outside the CDR3, is KAGVTQTPRYLIKTRGQQVTLSCSPISGHRSVSWYQQTPGQGLQFLFEYFSETQRNKGNFPGRFSGRQFSNSRSEMNVSTLELGDSALYLCASSPESGEVRFFGPGTRLTVL.

V is TRBV7-3 and J is TRBJ2-1; 9 bases are shared with TRBD1. Germline V gene data show CDR1 as SGHTA and CDR2 as FQGTGA. The trim removed 1 base at V and 2 bases at J, leaving 3 bases unmatched. CDR3 length: 16 amino acids. The CDR3 coding sequence is TGTGCCAGCAGCTTAAGGGGGACAGGGCCCTACAATGAGCAGTTCTTC. Translated, it gives CASSLRGTGPYNEQFF.

The rearrangement links TRBV7-3 to TRBJ2-7; the match to TRBD1 covers 9 bases. Trimming cost V 5 bases and J 7 bases; bases outside gene matches: 6. The germline V gene encodes CDR1 SGHTA and CDR2 FQGTGA. This CDR3 is 13 amino acids long. The CDR3, as DNA: TGTGCCAGCAGCCGACAGGGGGGCGAAGAGCAGTACTTC. Its translation: CASSRQGGEEQYF.

The chain is built from TRBV4-2 and TRBJ1-6; possible D gene TRBD1, 6 bases. V was clipped by 4 bases and J by 0 bases, with 16 bases between them. The CDR3 contains 18 residues. The germline CDR1 and CDR2 sequences are LGHNA and YNFKEQ. The CDR3 region is CASSRSDSRSSYNSPLHF. As DNA, the CDR3 is TGTGCCAGCAGCCGTTCGGACAGCCGGAGCTCCTATAATTCACCCCTCCACTTT.